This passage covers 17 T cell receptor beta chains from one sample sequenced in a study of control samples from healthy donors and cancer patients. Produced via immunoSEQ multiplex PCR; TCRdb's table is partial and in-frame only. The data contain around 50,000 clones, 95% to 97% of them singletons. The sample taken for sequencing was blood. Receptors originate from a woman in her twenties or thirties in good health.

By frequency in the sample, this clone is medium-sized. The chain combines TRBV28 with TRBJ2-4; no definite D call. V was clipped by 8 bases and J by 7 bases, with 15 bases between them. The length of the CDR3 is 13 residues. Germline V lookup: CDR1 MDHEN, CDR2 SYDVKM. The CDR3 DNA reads TGTGCCAGCCTTGGGTGGGGTCGGAACATTCAGTACTTC. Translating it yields CASLGWGRNIQYF.

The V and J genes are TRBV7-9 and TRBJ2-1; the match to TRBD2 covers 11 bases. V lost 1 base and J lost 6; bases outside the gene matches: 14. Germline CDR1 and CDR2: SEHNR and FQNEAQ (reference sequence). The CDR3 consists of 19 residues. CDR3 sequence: CASSLVLAGVIGGANEQFF. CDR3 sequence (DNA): TGTGCCAGCAGCTTAGTACTAGCGGGAGTAATTGGTGGGGCCAATGAGCAGTTCTTC.

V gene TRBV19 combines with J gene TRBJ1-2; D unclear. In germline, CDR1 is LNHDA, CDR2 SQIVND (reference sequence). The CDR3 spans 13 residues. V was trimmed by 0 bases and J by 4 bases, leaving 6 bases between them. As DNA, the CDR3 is TGTGCCAGTAGTATAGACCATCGCTATGGCTACACCTTC. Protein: CASSIDHRYGYTF.

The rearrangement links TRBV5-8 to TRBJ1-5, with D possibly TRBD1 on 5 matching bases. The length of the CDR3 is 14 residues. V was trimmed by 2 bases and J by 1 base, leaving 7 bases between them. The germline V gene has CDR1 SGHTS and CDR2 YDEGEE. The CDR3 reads CASSFQGSNQPQHF. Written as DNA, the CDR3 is TGTGCCAGCAGCTTTCAGGGCAGCAATCAGCCCCAGCATTTT.

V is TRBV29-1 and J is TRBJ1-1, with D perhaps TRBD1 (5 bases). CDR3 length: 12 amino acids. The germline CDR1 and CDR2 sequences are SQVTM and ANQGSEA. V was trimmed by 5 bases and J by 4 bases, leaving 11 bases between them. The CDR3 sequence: CSVSGPGTEAFF. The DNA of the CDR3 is TGCAGCGTTTCGGGGCCTGGCACTGAAGCTTTCTTT.

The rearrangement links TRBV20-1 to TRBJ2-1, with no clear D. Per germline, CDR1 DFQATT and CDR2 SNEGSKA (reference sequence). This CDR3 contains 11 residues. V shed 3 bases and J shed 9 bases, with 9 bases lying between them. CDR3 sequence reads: CSARSQPEQFF. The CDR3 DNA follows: TGCAGTGCTAGGTCCCAGCCTGAGCAGTTCTTC.

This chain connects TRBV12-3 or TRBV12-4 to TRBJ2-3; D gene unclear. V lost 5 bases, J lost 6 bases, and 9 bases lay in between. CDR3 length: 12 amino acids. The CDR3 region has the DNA TGTGCCAGCAGTCTCACTCCCGATACGCAGTATTTT. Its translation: CASSLTPDTQYF.

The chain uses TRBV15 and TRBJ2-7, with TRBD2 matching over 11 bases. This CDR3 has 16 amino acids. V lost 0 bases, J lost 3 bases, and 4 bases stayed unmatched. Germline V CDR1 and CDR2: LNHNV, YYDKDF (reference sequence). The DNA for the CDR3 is TGTGCCACCAGCAGAGATCTTACTAGCGGGAGCTACGAGCAGTACTTC. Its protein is CATSRDLTSGSYEQYF.

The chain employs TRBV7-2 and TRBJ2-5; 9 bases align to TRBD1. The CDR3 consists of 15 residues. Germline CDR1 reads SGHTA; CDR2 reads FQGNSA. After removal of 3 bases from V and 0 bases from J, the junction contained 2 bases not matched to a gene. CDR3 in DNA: TGTGCCAGCAGCTTCGGGGACAGGGACCAAGAGACCCAGTACTTC. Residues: CASSFGDRDQETQYF.

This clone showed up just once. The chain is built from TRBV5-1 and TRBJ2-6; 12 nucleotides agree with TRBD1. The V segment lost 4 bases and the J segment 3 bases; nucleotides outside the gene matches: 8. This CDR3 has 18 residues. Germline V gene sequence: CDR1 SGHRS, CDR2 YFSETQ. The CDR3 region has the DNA TGCGCCAGCAGCCCGGGACAGGGGGCGCCGGGTGGGGCCAACGTCCTGACTTTC. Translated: CASSPGQGAPGGANVLTF.

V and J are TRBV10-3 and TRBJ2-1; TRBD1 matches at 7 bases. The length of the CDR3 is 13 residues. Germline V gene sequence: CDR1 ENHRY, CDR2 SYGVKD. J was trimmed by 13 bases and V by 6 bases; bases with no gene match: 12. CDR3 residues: CAIRDLGQPEQFF. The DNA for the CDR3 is TGTGCCATCAGGGACCTGGGACAGCCGGAACAGTTCTTC.

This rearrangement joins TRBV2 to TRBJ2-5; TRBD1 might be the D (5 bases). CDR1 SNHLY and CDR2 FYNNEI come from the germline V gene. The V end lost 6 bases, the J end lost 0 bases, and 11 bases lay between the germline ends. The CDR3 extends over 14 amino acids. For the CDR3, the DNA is TGTGCCAGCAGCGCTAGACAGTACCAAGAGACCCAGTACTTC. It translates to CASSARQYQETQYF. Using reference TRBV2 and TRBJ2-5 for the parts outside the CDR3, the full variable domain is EPEVTQTPSHQVTQMGQEVILRCVPISNHLYFYWYRQILGQKVEFLVSFYNNEISEKSEIFDDQFSVERPDGSNFTLKIRSTKLEDSAMYFCASSARQYQETQYFGPGTRLLVL.

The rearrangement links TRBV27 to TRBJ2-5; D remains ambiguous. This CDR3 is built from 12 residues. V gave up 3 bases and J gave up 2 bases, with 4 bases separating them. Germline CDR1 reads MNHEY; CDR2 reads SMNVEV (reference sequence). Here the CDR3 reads CASSLGQETQYF. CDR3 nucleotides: TGTGCCAGCAGTTTGGGTCAAGAGACCCAGTACTTC.

CDR3 in amino acids: CASSEAYTEAFF. The CDR3 DNA reads TGTGCCAGCAGTGAAGCATACACTGAAGCTTTCTTT. The J gene is TRBJ1-1, the V gene TRBV2; the D is unclear. This CDR3 has 12 amino acids. Looked up from germline, CDR1 is SNHLY and CDR2 is FYNNEI. The V and J ends lost 0 bases and 3 bases respectively, with 2 bases between them.

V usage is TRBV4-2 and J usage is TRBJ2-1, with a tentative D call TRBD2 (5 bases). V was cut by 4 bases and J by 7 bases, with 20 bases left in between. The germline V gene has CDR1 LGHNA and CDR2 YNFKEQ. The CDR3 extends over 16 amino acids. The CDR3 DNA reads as TGTGCCAGCAGCCCCGGAATGTTCGACTCGGGGAATGAGCAGTTCTTC. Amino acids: CASSPGMFDSGNEQFF.

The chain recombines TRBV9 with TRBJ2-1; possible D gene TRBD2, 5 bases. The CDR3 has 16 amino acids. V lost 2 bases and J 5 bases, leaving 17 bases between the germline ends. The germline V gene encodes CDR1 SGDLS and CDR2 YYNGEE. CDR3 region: CASSVERVGGNNEQFF. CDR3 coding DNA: TGTGCCAGCAGCGTCGAGAGGGTGGGCGGCAACAATGAGCAGTTCTTC.

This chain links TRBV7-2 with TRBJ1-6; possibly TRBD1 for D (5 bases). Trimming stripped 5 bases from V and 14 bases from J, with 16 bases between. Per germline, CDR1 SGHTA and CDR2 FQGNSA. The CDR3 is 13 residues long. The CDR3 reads CASSTPGRGTLHF. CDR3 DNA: TGTGCCAGCAGCACTCCGGGACGGGGCACCCTCCACTTT.